The clone carrying this T cell receptor (beta chain) was counted between two and nine times. Sequencing was performed with immunoSEQ multiplex PCR; in TCRdb, only in-frame clones are kept and a portion is missing. This table holds tens of thousands of clones, 65% to 80% found once. Trimming left V 10 bases short and J 8 bases short, with 23 bases between. This CDR3 has 15 residues. Germline-derived CDR1 and CDR2 are MGHRA and YSYEKL. The sample originates from a study of blood T cell repertoires in COVID-19. The chain uses TRBV4-1 and TRBJ1-4; possibly TRBD1 for D (5 bases). This TCR derives from a human donor with active or convalescent COVID-19. The donor label of this sample is uncertain. The sample comprised peripheral blood. Here the CDR3 reads CATKRTFREEEKLFF. CDR3 nucleotides: TGCGCCACCAAACGAACTTTCAGGGAGGAGGAAAAACTGTTTTTT.